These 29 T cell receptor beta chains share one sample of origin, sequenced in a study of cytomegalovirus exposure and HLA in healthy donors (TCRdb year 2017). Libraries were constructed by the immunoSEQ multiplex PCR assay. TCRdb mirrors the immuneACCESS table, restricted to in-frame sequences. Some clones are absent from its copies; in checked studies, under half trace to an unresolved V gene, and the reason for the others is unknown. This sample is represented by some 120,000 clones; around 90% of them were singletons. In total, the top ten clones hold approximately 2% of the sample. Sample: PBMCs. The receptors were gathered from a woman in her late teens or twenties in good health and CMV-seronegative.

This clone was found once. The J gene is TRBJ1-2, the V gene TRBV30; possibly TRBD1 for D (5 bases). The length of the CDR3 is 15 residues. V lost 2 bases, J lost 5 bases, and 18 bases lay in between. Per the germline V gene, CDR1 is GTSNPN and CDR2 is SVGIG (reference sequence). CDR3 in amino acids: CAWSPLSGQGYGYTF. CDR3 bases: TGTGCCTGGAGTCCCCTCAGCGGGCAGGGTTATGGCTACACCTTC.

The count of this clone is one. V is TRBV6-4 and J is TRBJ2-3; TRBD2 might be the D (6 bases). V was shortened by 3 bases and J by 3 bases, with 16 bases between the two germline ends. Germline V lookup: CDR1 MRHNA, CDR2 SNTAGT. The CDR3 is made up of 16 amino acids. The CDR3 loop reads CASSETRGERTDTQYF. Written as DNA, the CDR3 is TGTGCCAGCAGTGAGACCCGCGGGGAGAGGACAGATACGCAGTATTTT.

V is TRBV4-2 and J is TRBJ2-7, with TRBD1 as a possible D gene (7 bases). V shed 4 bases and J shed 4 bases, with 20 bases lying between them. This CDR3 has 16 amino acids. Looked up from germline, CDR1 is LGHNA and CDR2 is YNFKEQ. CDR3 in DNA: TGTGCCAGCAGCCCAGGGGGGAAACAGGGGATATACGAGCAGTACTTC. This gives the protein CASSPGGKQGIYEQYF.

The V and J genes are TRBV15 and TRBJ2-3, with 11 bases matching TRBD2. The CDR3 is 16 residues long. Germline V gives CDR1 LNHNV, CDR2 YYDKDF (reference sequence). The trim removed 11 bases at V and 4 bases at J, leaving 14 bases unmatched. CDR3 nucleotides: TGTGCCCTCCAAGTGCGACTAGCGGGACCTCCAGATACGCAGTATTTT. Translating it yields CALQVRLAGPPDTQYF.

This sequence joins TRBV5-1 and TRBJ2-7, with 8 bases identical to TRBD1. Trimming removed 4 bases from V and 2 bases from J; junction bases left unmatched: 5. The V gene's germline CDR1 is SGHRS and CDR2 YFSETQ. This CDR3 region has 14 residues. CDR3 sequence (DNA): TGCGCCAGCAGCCCTCGCAGGGGGCCCTACGAGCAGTACTTC. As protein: CASSPRRGPYEQYF.

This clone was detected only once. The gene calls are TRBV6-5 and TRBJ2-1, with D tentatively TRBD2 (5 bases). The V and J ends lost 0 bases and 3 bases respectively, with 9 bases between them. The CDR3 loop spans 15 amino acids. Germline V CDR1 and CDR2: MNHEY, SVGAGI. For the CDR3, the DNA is TGTGCCAGCAGTTACTCCGGGAACAGCTACAATGAGCAGTTCTTC. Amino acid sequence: CASSYSGNSYNEQFF.

The CDR3 reads CASSVGSSGNRNEQFF. In nucleotides, the CDR3 is TGTGCCAGCAGCGTAGGGTCTAGCGGGAACCGGAATGAGCAGTTCTTC. V gene TRBV9 combines with J gene TRBJ2-1, with 9 bases matching TRBD2. Trimming at V came to 0 bases and at J to 7 bases, leaving 8 bases not matched to a gene. The CDR3 length is 16 residues. The V gene's germline CDR1 is SGDLS and CDR2 YYNGEE.

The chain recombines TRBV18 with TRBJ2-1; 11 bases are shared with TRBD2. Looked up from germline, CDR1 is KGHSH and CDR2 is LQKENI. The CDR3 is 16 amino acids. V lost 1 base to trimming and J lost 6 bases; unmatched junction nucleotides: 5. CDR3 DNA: TGTGCCAGCTCACCACGGGTTAGCGGGAGGGCCAATGAGCAGTTCTTC. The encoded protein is CASSPRVSGRANEQFF.

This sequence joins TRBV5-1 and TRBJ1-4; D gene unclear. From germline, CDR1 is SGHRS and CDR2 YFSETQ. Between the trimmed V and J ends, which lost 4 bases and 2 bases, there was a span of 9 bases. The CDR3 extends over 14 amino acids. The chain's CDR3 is CASSPGGTNEKLFF. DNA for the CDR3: TGCGCCAGCAGCCCGGGAGGGACTAATGAAAAACTGTTTTTT. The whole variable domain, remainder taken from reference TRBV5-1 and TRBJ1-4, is KAGVTQTPRYLIKTRGQQVTLSCSPISGHRSVSWYQQTPGQGLQFLFEYFSETQRNKGNFPGRFSGRQFSNSRSEMNVSTLELGDSALYLCASSPGGTNEKLFFGSGTQLSVL.

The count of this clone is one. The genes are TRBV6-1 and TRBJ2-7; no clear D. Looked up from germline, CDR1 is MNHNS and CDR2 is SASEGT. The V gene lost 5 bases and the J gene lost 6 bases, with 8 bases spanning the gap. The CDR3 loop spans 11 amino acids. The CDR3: CASSPGLEQYF. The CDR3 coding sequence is TGTGCCAGCAGTCCAGGTCTCGAGCAGTACTTC.

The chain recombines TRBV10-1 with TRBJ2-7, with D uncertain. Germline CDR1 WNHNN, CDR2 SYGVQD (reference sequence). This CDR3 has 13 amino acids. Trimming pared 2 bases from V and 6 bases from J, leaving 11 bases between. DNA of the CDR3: TGCGCCAGCAGTGAGCTCCGGCTAGGCGAGCAGTACTTC. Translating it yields CASSELRLGEQYF.

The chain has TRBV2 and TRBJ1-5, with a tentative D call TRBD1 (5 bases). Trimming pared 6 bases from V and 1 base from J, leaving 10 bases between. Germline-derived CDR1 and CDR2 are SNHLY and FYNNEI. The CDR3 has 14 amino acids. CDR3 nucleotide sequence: TGTGCCAGCAGAGGACACCTGAGCAATCAGCCCCAGCATTTT. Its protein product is CASRGHLSNQPQHF.

The CDR3 bases are TGTGCCAGCAGTTTAGTATCTGGGACAGGGGGCGGGAATGAGCAGTTCTTC. This encodes CASSLVSGTGGGNEQFF. V and J are TRBV27 and TRBJ2-1, with TRBD1 matching 12 bases. This CDR3 comprises 17 residues. Germline CDR1 reads MNHEY; CDR2 reads SMNVEV (reference sequence). The ends lost 2 bases at V and 7 bases at J; junction bases unmatched: 9.

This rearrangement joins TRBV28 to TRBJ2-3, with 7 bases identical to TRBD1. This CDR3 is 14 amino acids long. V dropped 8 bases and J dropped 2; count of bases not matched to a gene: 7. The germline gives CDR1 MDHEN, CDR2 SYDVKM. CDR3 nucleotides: TGTGCCAGCGAACCGACAGGGACCACAGATACGCAGTATTTT. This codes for CASEPTGTTDTQYF.

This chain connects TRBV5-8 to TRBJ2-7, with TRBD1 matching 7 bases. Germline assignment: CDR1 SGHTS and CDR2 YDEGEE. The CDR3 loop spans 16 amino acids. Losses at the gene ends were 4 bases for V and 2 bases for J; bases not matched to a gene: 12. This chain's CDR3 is CASSELGRQGPYEQYF. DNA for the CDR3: TGTGCCAGCAGCGAGCTGGGGAGACAGGGTCCCTACGAGCAGTACTTC. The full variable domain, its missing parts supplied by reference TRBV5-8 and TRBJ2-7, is EAGVTQSPTHLIKTRGQQATLRCSPISGHTSVYWYQQALGLGLQFLLWYDEGEERNRGNFPPRFSGRQFPNYSSELNVNALELEDSALYLCASSELGRQGPYEQYFGPGTRLTVT.

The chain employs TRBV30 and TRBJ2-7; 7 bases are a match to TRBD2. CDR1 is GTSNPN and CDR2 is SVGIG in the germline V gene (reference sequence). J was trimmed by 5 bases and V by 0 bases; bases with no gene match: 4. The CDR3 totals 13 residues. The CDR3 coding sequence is TGTGCCTGGAGTGTGGGAGCGGGAAACGAGCAGTACTTC. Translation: CAWSVGAGNEQYF.

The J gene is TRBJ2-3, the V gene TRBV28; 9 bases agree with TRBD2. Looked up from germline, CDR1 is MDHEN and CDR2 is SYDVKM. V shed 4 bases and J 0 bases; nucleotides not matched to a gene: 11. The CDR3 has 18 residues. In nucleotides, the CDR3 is TGTGCCAGCAGTTCCGTTATAGCGGGAGTATCTAGCACAGATACGCAGTATTTT. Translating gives CASSSVIAGVSSTDTQYF.

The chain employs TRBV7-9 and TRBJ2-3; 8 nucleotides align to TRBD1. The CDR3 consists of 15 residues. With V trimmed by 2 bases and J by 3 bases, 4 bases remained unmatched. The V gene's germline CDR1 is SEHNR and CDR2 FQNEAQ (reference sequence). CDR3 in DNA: TGTGCCAGCAGCTTATTGCAGGGGGCAACAGATACGCAGTATTTT. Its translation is CASSLLQGATDTQYF.

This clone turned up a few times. For the CDR3, the DNA is TGTGCCAGCAGTTTATTTGGACTCGAGCAGTACTTC. Amino acid sequence: CASSLFGLEQYF. V is TRBV28 and J is TRBJ2-7, with a possible D match to TRBD2 (5 bases). Germline CDR1 MDHEN, CDR2 SYDVKM. The CDR3 totals 12 residues. The ends were cut back, 1 base at V and 6 bases at J, with 7 bases in the middle. Filled out from reference TRBV28 and TRBJ2-7, the complete variable domain reads DVKVTQSSRYLVKRTGEKVFLECVQDMDHENMFWYRQDPGLGLRLIYFSYDVKMKEKGDIPEGYSVSREKKERFSLILESASTNQTSMYLCASSLFGLEQYFGPGTRLTVT.

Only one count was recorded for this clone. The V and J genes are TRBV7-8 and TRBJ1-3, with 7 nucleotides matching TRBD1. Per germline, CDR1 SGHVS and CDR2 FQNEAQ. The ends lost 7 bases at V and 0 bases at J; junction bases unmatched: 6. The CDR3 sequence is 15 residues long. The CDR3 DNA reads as TGTGCCAGCACCCGGACAGGACTCTCTGGAAACACCATATATTTT. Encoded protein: CASTRTGLSGNTIYF. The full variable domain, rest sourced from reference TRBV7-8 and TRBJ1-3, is GAGVSQSPRYKVAKRGQDVALRCDPISGHVSLFWYQQALGQGPEFLTYFQNEAQLDKSGLPSDRFFAERPEGSVSTLKIQRTQQEDSAVYLCASTRTGLSGNTIYFGEGSWLTVV.

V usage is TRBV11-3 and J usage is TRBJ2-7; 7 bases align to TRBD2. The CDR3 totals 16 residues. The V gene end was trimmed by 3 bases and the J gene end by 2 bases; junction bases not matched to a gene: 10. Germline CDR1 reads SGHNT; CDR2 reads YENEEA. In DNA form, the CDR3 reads TGTGCCAGCAGCTTTACACTAGCGTCTCGCCCCTACGAGCAGTACTTC. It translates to CASSFTLASRPYEQYF.

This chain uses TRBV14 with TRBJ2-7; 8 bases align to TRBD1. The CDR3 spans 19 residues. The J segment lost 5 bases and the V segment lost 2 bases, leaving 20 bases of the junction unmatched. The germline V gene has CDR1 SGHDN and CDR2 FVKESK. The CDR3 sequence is CASSQLPGGRHRGFHEQYF. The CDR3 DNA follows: TGTGCCAGCAGCCAACTACCCGGAGGGAGACACAGGGGGTTCCACGAGCAGTACTTC.

The CDR3 sequence is CASRTPGGNTEAFF. The DNA of the CDR3 is TGTGCCAGCCGCACCCCGGGGGGTAACACTGAAGCTTTCTTT. The V call is TRBV18, the J call TRBJ1-1; TRBD1 might be the D (5 bases). The CDR3 spans 14 residues. Per germline, CDR1 KGHSH and CDR2 LQKENI. Trimming pared 8 bases from V and 2 bases from J, leaving 15 bases between.

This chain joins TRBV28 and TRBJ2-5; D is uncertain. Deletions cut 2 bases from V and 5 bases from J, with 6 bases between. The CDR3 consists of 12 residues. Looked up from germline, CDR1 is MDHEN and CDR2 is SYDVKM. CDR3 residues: CASSLRAETQYF. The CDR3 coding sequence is TGTGCCAGCAGTTTACGAGCGGAGACCCAGTACTTC.

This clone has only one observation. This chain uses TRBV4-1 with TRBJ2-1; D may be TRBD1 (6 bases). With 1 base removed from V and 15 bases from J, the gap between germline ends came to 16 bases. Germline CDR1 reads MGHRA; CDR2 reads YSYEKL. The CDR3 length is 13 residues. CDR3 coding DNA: TGCGCCAGCAGCCAAGGACCGGGACAAACTCCGTTCTTC. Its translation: CASSQGPGQTPFF.

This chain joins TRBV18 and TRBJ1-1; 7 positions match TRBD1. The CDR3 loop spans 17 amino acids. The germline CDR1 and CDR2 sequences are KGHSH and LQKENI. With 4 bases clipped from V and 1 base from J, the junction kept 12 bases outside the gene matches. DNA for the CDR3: TGTGCCAGCTCACGGGACAGAACATTCATTCAGAACACTGAAGCTTTCTTT. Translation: CASSRDRTFIQNTEAFF.

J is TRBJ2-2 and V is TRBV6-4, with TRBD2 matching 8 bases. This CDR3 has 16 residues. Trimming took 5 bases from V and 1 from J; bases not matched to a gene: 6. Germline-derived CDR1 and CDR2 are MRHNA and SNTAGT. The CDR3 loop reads CASSQQTSVNTGELFF. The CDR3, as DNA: TGTGCCAGCAGTCAGCAGACTAGCGTGAACACCGGGGAGCTGTTTTTT.

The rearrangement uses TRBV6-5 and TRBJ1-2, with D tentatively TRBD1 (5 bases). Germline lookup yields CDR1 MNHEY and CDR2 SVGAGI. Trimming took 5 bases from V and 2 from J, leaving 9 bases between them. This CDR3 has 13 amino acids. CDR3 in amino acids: CASSPTENYGYTF. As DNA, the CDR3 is TGTGCCAGCAGTCCGACAGAGAACTATGGCTACACCTTC.

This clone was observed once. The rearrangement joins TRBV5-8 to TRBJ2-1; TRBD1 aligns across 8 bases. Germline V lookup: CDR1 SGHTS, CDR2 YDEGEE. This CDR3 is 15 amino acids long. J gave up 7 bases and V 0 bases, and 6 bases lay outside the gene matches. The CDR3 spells CASSLGQGARNEQFF. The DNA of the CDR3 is TGTGCCAGCAGCTTGGGCCAGGGGGCGCGGAATGAGCAGTTCTTC.